These 15 T cell receptor beta chains were all obtained from the same sample, sequenced in a study of blood T cell repertoires in COVID-19 (dated by TCRdb to the early 2020s). Libraries were prepared through the immunoSEQ multiplex PCR assay. TCRdb mirrors the immuneACCESS table, restricted to in-frame sequences. Some clones are absent from its copies; in checked studies, under half trace to an unresolved V gene, and the reason for the others is unknown. Counted in this sample were under 250,000 clones; around 90% of them appeared once. The ten largest clones take up over 0.75% of the sample. The sample consisted of peripheral blood. The receptors stem from a man in his fifties or sixties with COVID-19, enrolled during active disease.

The V and J genes are TRBV5-1 and TRBJ1-6, with D possibly being TRBD1 (6 bases). Germline V gene data show CDR1 as SGHRS and CDR2 as YFSETQ. The ends were cut back, 0 bases at V and 5 bases at J, with 9 bases in the middle. The CDR3 runs to 15 residues. CDR3 amino acids: CASSLAGDDNSPLHF. CDR3 nucleotide sequence: TGCGCCAGCAGCTTGGCAGGGGATGATAATTCACCCCTCCACTTT.

This clone was seen only once. This chain connects TRBV24-1 to TRBJ2-7; 11 bases agree with TRBD2. The V segment lost 7 bases and the J segment 5 bases; nucleotides outside the gene matches: 3. The germline CDR1 and CDR2 sequences are KGHDR and SFDVKD. The CDR3 extends over 13 amino acids. CDR3 sequence (DNA): TGTGCCACCAGCGTAGCGGGAGGGAACGAGCAGTACTTC. Translated, it gives CATSVAGGNEQYF.

DNA for the CDR3: TGTGCCAGTAGTAGACAGCACTATGGCTACACCTTC. This gives the protein CASSRQHYGYTF. The gene calls are TRBV19 and TRBJ1-2, with D tentatively TRBD1 (5 bases). Germline-derived CDR1 and CDR2 are LNHDA and SQIVND (reference sequence). This CDR3 has 12 amino acids. Trimming shortened V by 4 bases and J by 3 bases, and 6 bases separated the two germline ends.

The CDR3 nucleotides read TGTGCCAGCAGTTACTCGCGAAGCAATGAGCAGTTCTTC. Its translation is CASSYSRSNEQFF. This sequence joins TRBV6-5 and TRBJ2-1; D gene unclear. Trimming shortened V by 0 bases and J by 6 bases, and 6 bases separated the two germline ends. The CDR3 is 13 amino acids. Germline values: CDR1 MNHEY, CDR2 SVGAGI.

The genes are TRBV29-1 and TRBJ1-1; D might be TRBD1 (6 bases). The CDR3 is 13 residues long. From germline, CDR1 is SQVTM and CDR2 ANQGSEA. The V gene lost 5 bases and the J gene lost 0 bases, with 10 bases spanning the gap. In nucleotides, the CDR3 is TGCAGCGTTAGGACAGCGATGAACACTGAAGCTTTCTTT. This gives the protein CSVRTAMNTEAFF. Complete variable domain (other parts from reference TRBV29-1 and TRBJ1-1): SAVISQKPSRDICQRGTSLTIQCQVDSQVTMMFWYRQQPGQSLTLIATANQGSEATYESGFVIDKFPISRPNLTFSTLTVSNMSPEDSSIYLCSVRTAMNTEAFFGQGTRLTVV.

The chain links TRBV23-1 to TRBJ2-1; D may be TRBD2 (6 bases). TRBV23-1 is treated as an ORF (open reading frame) with a function not yet certain. This CDR3 is 15 amino acids long. Trimming removed 3 bases from V and 2 bases from J, with 11 bases in between. The CDR3 here is CASSQPGAAYNEQFF. Written as DNA, the CDR3 is TGCGCCAGCAGTCAGCCGGGAGCAGCCTACAATGAGCAGTTCTTC.

This rearrangement joins TRBV19 to TRBJ2-2; TRBD2 might be the D (6 bases). CDR1 is LNHDA, CDR2 SQIVND, per germline (reference sequence). V lost 4 bases to trimming and J lost 4 bases, with 13 bases between them. The CDR3 contains 15 residues. Here the CDR3 reads CASSNRGLGTGELFF. CDR3 nucleotide sequence: TGTGCCAGTAGTAATCGGGGACTCGGCACCGGGGAGCTGTTTTTT.

The CDR3 DNA reads TGCAGTGCTCACCGGGGCTACGAGCAGTACTTC. It codes for CSAHRGYEQYF. This chain joins TRBV20-1 and TRBJ2-7; perhaps TRBD2 as D (5 bases). V was cut by 5 bases and J by 3 bases, with 8 bases left in between. The length of the CDR3 is 11 residues. Germline loops: CDR1 DFQATT, CDR2 SNEGSKA (reference sequence).

The CDR3 bases are TGTGCCAGCAGTCTTCCCGGGGGGTCCTACGGCTACACCTTC. It yields the protein CASSLPGGSYGYTF. The J gene is TRBJ1-2, the V gene TRBV5-6; tentatively, D is TRBD1 (5 bases). V shed 5 bases and J shed 8 bases, with 19 bases lying between them. CDR1 is SGHDT and CDR2 is YYEEEE in the germline V gene. The CDR3 is 14 amino acids.

The chain combines TRBV7-9 with TRBJ1-3; D may be TRBD1 (6 bases). This CDR3 has 14 amino acids. Germline V gene sequence: CDR1 SEHNR, CDR2 FQNEAQ (reference sequence). Trimming stripped 4 bases from V and 0 bases from J, with 7 bases between. The chain's CDR3 is CASSSRGSGNTIYF. CDR3 DNA: TGTGCCAGCAGCTCCAGGGGCTCTGGAAACACCATATATTTT.

The chain is built from TRBV19 and TRBJ1-2; no clear D gene. The CDR3 is made up of 15 amino acids. Germline V lookup: CDR1 LNHDA, CDR2 SQIVND (reference sequence). The V end was cut by 5 bases, the J end by 4 bases, with 17 bases between. In DNA form, the CDR3 reads TGTGCCAGTAGTGCCCCTCGGGGAGGAGGCTATGGCTACACCTTC. Amino acid sequence: CASSAPRGGGYGYTF.

The rearrangement uses TRBV7-3 and TRBJ2-1; TRBD1 aligns across 7 bases. Germline V gives CDR1 SGHTA, CDR2 FQGTGA. The V and J ends lost 2 bases and 0 bases, in that order; junction bases with no gene match: 7. This CDR3 spans 17 amino acids. This CDR3 reads CASSLLHRGSSYNEQFF. The CDR3 nucleotides are TGTGCCAGCAGCTTACTCCACAGGGGAAGCTCCTACAATGAGCAGTTCTTC.

Here the CDR3 DNA reads TGTGCCAGCAGCTCCCGACAGGGTCCCTACGAGCAGTACTTC. It specifies CASSSRQGPYEQYF. The rearrangement uses TRBV7-2 and TRBJ2-7, with 7 bases that match TRBD1. V lost 4 bases and J lost 2; bases outside the gene matches: 5. This CDR3 is 14 amino acids long. CDR1 and CDR2 from the germline V gene are SGHTA and FQGNSA.

The gene calls are TRBV2 and TRBJ1-4; D may be TRBD1 (6 bases). V shed 2 bases and J shed 4 bases, with 14 bases lying between them. Germline CDR1 SNHLY, CDR2 FYNNEI. The CDR3 has 16 residues. In DNA, the CDR3 is TGTGCCAGCAGTGAAACAGGGCCTAACGATAATGAAAAACTGTTTTTT. As protein: CASSETGPNDNEKLFF.

The CDR3 protein is CASSRPEGTDTEAFF. The CDR3 DNA follows: TGTGCCAGCAGCCGACCAGAAGGGACAGACACTGAAGCTTTCTTT. This chain uses TRBV2 with TRBJ1-1; 7 bases are a match to TRBD1. CDR3 length: 15 amino acids. V lost 6 bases and J lost 3; bases outside the gene matches: 10. Germline loops: CDR1 SNHLY, CDR2 FYNNEI.